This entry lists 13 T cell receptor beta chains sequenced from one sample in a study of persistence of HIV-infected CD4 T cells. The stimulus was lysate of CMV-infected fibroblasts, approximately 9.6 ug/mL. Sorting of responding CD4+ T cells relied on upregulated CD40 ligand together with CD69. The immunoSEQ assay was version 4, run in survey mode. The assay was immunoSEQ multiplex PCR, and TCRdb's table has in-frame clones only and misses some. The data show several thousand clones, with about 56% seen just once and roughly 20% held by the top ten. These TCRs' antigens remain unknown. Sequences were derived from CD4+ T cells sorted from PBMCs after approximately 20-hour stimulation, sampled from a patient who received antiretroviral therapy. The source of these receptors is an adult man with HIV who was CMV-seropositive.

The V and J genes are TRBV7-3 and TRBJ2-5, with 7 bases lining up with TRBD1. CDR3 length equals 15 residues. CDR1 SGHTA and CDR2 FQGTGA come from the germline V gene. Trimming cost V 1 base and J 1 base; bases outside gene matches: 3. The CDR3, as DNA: TGTGCCAGCAGCTTAAGGTCAGGGGGCCAAGAGACCCAGTACTTC. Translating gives CASSLRSGGQETQYF.

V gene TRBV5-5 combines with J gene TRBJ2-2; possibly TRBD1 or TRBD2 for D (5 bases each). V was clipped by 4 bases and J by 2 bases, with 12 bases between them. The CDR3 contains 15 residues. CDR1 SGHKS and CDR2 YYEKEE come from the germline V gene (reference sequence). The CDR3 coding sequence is TGTGCCAGCAGCAGCCGGGGCCGAAACACCGGGGAGCTGTTTTTT. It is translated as CASSSRGRNTGELFF.

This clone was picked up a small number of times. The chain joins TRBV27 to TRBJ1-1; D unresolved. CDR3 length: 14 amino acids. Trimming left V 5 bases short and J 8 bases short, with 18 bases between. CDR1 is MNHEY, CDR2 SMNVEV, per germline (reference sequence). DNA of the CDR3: TGTGCCAGCAGTCCGTTTGCCAGGCCATGGGAAGCTTTCTTT. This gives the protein CASSPFARPWEAFF.

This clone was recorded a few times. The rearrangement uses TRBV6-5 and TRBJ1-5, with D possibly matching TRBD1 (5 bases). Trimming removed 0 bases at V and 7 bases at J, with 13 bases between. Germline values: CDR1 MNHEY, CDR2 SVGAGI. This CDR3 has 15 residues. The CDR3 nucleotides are TGTGCCAGCAGTTACTCGTCAGGGACGGGCCAGCCCCAGCATTTT. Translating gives CASSYSSGTGQPQHF.

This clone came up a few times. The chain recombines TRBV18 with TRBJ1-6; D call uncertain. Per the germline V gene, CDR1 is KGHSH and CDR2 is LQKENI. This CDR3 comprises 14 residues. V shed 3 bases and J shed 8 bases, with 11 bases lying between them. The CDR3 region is CASSPRVGDSPLHF. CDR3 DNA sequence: TGTGCCAGCTCACCGCGGGTCGGTGATTCACCCCTCCACTTT.

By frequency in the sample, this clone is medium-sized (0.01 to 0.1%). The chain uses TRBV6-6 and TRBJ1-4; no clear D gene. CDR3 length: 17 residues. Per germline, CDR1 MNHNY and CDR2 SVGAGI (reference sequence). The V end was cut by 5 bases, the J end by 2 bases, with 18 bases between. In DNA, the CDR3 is TGTGCCAGCAGTCCCAGACCCAAGAGATTTACTAATGAAAAACTGTTTTTT. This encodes CASSPRPKRFTNEKLFF.

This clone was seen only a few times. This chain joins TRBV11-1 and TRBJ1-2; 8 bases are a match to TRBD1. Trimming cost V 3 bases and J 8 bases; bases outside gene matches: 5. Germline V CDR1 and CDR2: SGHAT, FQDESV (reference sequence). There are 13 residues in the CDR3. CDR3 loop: CASSFPGGEGYTF. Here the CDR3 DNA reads TGTGCCAGCAGCTTTCCAGGGGGCGAGGGCTACACCTTC.

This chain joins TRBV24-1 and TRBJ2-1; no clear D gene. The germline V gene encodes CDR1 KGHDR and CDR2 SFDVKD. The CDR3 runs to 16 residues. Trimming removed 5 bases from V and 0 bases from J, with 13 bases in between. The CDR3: CATSAGTLHSYNEQFF. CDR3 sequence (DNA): TGTGCCACCAGTGCGGGTACCCTCCACTCCTACAATGAGCAGTTCTTC.

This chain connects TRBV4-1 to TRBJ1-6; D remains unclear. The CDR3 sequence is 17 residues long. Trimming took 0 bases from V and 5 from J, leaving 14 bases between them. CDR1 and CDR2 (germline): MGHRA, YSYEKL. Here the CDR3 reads CASSQDRNTINNSPLHF. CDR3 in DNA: TGCGCCAGCAGCCAAGACCGGAATACAATTAATAATTCACCCCTCCACTTT.

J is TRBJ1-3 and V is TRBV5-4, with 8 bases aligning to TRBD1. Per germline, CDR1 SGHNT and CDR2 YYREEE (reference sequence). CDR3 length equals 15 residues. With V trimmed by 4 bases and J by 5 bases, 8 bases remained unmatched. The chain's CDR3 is CASSPGTGGRNTIYF. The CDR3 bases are TGTGCCAGCAGCCCGGGAACAGGGGGGAGAAACACCATATATTTT.

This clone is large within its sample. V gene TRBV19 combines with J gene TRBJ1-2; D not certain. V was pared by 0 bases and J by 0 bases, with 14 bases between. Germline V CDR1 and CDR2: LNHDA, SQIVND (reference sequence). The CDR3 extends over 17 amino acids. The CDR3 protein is CASSIDLSSGSNYGYTF. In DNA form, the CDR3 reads TGTGCCAGTAGTATAGATTTGTCTTCAGGCTCTAACTATGGCTACACCTTC.

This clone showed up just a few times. The CDR3 DNA reads TGTGCCACAGAACCCAGGGGGGGACTAGCGGAGTACAATGAGCAGTTCTTC. It codes for CATEPRGGLAEYNEQFF. The V call is TRBV7-8, the J call TRBJ2-1; 11 bases map to TRBD2. This CDR3 is built from 17 residues. V lost 10 bases, J lost 4 bases, and 15 bases stayed unmatched. Per the germline V gene, CDR1 is SGHVS and CDR2 is FQNEAQ.

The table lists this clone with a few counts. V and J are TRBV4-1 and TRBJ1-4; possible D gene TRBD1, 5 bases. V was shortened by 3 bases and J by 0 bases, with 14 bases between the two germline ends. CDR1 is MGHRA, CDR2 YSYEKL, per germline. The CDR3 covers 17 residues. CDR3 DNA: TGCGCCAGCAGCCAGCTACGGGGGAGGTCAACTAATGAAAAACTGTTTTTT. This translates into CASSQLRGRSTNEKLFF.